This T cell receptor beta chain came from a study of blood T cell repertoires in COVID-19. The table lists this clone with a count of one. Sequenced by immunoSEQ multiplex PCR; TCRdb stores in-frame clones only, minus some. The data show some 150,000 clones, approximately 84% seen once. Sequenced sample: peripheral blood. This clonotype was sampled from a woman aged 55-70 years with acute or convalescent COVID-19.

CDR3 nucleotide sequence: TGTGCCAGTCAACTGTGGGCTAGCGGGACGAGAGATACGCAGTATTTT. Its translation is CASQLWASGTRDTQYF. The chain couples TRBV2 to TRBJ2-3; 9 bases are shared with TRBD2. CDR1 is SNHLY, CDR2 FYNNEI, per germline. CDR3 length: 16 residues. The ends lost 9 bases at V and 5 bases at J; junction bases unmatched: 15.